The following is a TCR beta chain sequence with its context. The data originate from a study of blood T cell repertoires in COVID-19. Background on the study: Nucleic acid was either cDNA or gDNA, and it came from T cells, B-cell-depleted T cells, or PBMCs.

TCRdb keeps only in-frame clones here, not all; method: immunoSEQ multiplex PCR. This table has about 84,000 clones, over 65% appearing once. Sequenced material: peripheral blood. This sequence originates from a man in his fifties with active or convalescent COVID-19.

Here the CDR3 DNA reads TGTGCCAGCAGTCGACAGGGTGCTAATTCACCCCTCCACTTT. Translating gives CASSRQGANSPLHF. The J gene is TRBJ1-6, the V gene TRBV2; TRBD1 matches at 7 bases. Trimming took 5 bases from V and 6 from J; bases not matched to a gene: 4. The germline V gene has CDR1 SNHLY and CDR2 FYNNEI. The CDR3 is 14 residues long.